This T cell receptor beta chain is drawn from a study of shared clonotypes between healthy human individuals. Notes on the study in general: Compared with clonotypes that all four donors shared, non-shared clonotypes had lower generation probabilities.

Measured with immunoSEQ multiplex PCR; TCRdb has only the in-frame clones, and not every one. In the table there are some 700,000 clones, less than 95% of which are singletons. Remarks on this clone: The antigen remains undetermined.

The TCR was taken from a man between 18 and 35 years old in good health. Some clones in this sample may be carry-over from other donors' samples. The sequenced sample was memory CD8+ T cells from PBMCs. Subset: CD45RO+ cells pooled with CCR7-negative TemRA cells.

The CDR3 loop is CASSTNRDISGNTIYF. The CDR3 DNA sequence: TGTGCCAGCAGCACCAACAGGGATATCTCTGGAAACACCATATATTTT. The chain has TRBV28 and TRBJ1-3, with D tentatively TRBD1 (6 bases). Germline V CDR1 and CDR2: MDHEN, SYDVKM. V lost 6 bases to trimming and J lost 0 bases, with 15 bases between them. CDR3 length equals 16 residues.